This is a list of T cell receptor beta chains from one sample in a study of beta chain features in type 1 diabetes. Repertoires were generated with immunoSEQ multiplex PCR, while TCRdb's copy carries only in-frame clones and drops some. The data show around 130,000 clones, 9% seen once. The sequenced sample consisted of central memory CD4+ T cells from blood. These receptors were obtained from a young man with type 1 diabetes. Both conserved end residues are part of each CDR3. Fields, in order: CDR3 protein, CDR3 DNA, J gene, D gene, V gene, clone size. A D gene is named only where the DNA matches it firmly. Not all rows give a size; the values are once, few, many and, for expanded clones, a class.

CDR3: CASSLAGRGYEQYF
DNA: TGTGCCAGCAGCTTAGCTGGAAGGGGGTACGAGCAGTACTTC
J: TRBJ2-7
D: -
V: TRBV7-2
size: -

CDR3: CASSLLGGENYGYTF
DNA: TGCGCCAGCAGCTTGTTAGGAGGGGAGAACTATGGCTACACCTTC
J: TRBJ1-2
D: -
V: TRBV5-1
size: many

CDR3: CASSDRSDSPLHF
DNA: TGTGCCAGCAGCGACAGGTCGGATTCACCCCTCCACTTT
J: TRBJ1-6
D: -
V: TRBV28
size: -

CDR3: CASSLSPRYETQYF
DNA: TGTGCCAGCAGTTTATCCCCGCGGTATGAGACCCAGTACTTC
J: TRBJ2-5
D: -
V: TRBV27
size: -

CDR3: CASSFRGPPSPDTQYF
DNA: TGCGCCAGCAGCTTTAGGGGGCCCCCAAGCCCAGATACGCAGTATTTT
J: TRBJ2-3
D: TRBD1
V: TRBV5-1
size: -

CDR3: CATSRVPAGRTNEKLFF
DNA: TGTGCCACCAGCAGAGTTCCCGCCGGGAGGACTAATGAAAAACTGTTTTTT
J: TRBJ1-4
D: -
V: TRBV15
size: -

CDR3: CASSPPRIAGVKLNTGELFF
DNA: TGTGCCAGCTCACCACCGAGAATAGCGGGGGTGAAGTTGAACACCGGGGAGCTGTTTTTT
J: TRBJ2-2
D: TRBD2
V: TRBV18
size: -

CDR3: CASSPPGAQGAGYGYTF
DNA: TGTGCCAGCTCACCACCGGGCGCACAGGGGGCTGGCTATGGCTACACCTTC
J: TRBJ1-2
D: TRBD1
V: TRBV18
size: -

CDR3: CSANTGDEQYF
DNA: TGCAGTGCAAATACAGGGGACGAGCAGTACTTC
J: TRBJ2-7
D: TRBD1
V: TRBV20-1
size: few

CDR3: CSVGAGRYNQPQHF
DNA: TGCAGCGTGGGGGCAGGACGCTATAATCAGCCCCAGCATTTT
J: TRBJ1-5
D: -
V: TRBV29-1
size: few

CDR3: CASSFGTESLKLFF
DNA: TGCGCCAGCAGCTTCGGGACAGAGAGTCTAAAACTGTTTTTT
J: TRBJ1-4
D: TRBD1
V: TRBV5-1
size: few

CDR3: CASSGQGANGYTF
DNA: TGTGCCAGCAGTGGGCAGGGGGCGAATGGCTACACCTTC
J: TRBJ1-2
D: TRBD1
V: TRBV2
size: -

CDR3: CASSNRFQSNQPQHF
DNA: TGTGCCAGCAGTAACAGGTTCCAGAGCAATCAGCCCCAGCATTTT
J: TRBJ1-5
D: -
V: TRBV6-5
size: -

CDR3: CAWSPGSGNTIYF
DNA: TGTGCCTGGAGTCCGGGCTCTGGAAACACCATATATTTT
J: TRBJ1-3
D: -
V: TRBV30
size: -

CDR3: CSAGQLDEQYF
DNA: TGCAGCGCGGGACAGCTTGACGAGCAGTACTTC
J: TRBJ2-7
D: TRBD1
V: TRBV29-1
size: few

CDR3: CAIGRGETYEQYF
DNA: TGTGCCATCGGTCGAGGTGAGACCTACGAGCAGTACTTC
J: TRBJ2-7
D: -
V: TRBV10-3
size: few

CDR3: CASSTGQNNEQFF
DNA: TGCGCCAGCAGCACGGGACAGAACAATGAGCAGTTCTTC
J: TRBJ2-1
D: TRBD1
V: TRBV5-1
size: -

CDR3: CASSMGRAQRTQYF
DNA: TGTGCCAGTAGTATGGGGAGGGCCCAGAGAACCCAGTACTTC
J: TRBJ2-5
D: TRBD2
V: TRBV19
size: few

CDR3: CASGRGAQETQYF
DNA: TGTGCCAGCGGACGGGGGGCACAAGAGACCCAGTACTTC
J: TRBJ2-5
D: -
V: TRBV11-2
size: -

CDR3: CASSSGGTGNTIYF
DNA: TGTGCCAGTTCTAGTGGGGGCACTGGAAACACCATATATTTT
J: TRBJ1-3
D: -
V: TRBV28
size: -

CDR3: CAWSANSPLHF
DNA: TGTGCCTGGAGTGCTAACTCACCCCTCCACTTT
J: TRBJ1-6
D: -
V: TRBV30
size: few

CDR3: CAWRGLRTGASGANVLTF
DNA: TGTGCCTGGAGGGGCCTTAGGACAGGGGCCTCTGGGGCCAACGTCCTGACTTTC
J: TRBJ2-6
D: TRBD1
V: TRBV30
size: -

CDR3: CASSLDGGWINEQYF
DNA: TGTGCCAGCAGTCTAGACGGGGGGTGGATAAACGAGCAGTACTTC
J: TRBJ2-7
D: TRBD2
V: TRBV7-3
size: few

CDR3: CASSQYNRGAQNQPQHF
DNA: TGCGCCAGCAGCCAATATAATCGGGGGGCGCAGAATCAGCCCCAGCATTTT
J: TRBJ1-5
D: -
V: TRBV4-1
size: -

CDR3: CASSLGTVQEKLFF
DNA: TGCGCCAGCAGCTTAGGGACAGTTCAGGAAAAACTGTTTTTT
J: TRBJ1-4
D: TRBD1
V: TRBV4-1
size: -

CDR3: CAWTRQGGANVLTF
DNA: TGTGCCTGGACTAGACAGGGGGGGGCCAACGTCCTGACTTTC
J: TRBJ2-6
D: TRBD1
V: TRBV30
size: few

CDR3: CASSWAHKAGNSPLHF
DNA: TGTGCCAGCAGCTGGGCCCACAAGGCAGGGAATTCACCCCTCCACTTT
J: TRBJ1-6
D: -
V: TRBV11-2
size: -

CDR3: CASSALAGGRETQYF
DNA: TGTGCCAGCAGCGCCCTAGCGGGGGGACGAGAGACCCAGTACTTC
J: TRBJ2-5
D: TRBD2
V: TRBV7-9
size: -

CDR3: CASSQDDPVNEQFF
DNA: TGTGCCAGCAGCCAAGACGATCCGGTGAATGAGCAGTTCTTC
J: TRBJ2-1
D: -
V: TRBV4-2
size: few

CDR3: CASSPGGAPFF
DNA: TGTGCCAGCAGCCCCGGGGGGGCCCCGTTCTTC
J: TRBJ2-1
D: TRBD2
V: TRBV7-9
size: -

CDR3: CSVGRGIEYNEQFF
DNA: TGCAGCGTTGGGCGGGGGATAGAGTACAATGAGCAGTTCTTC
J: TRBJ2-1
D: TRBD2
V: TRBV29-1
size: few

CDR3: CASSYSRTGDSPLHF
DNA: TGTGCCAGCAGTTACTCGAGGACAGGAGACTCACCCCTCCACTTT
J: TRBJ1-6
D: TRBD1
V: TRBV6-5
size: few

CDR3: CASGPTGGPGETQYF
DNA: TGTGCCAGCGGACCCACGGGGGGGCCTGGAGAGACCCAGTACTTC
J: TRBJ2-5
D: TRBD2
V: TRBV11-2
size: few